These 20 T cell receptor beta chains came from one sample sequenced in a study of T cells after yellow fever vaccination (dated by TCRdb to between 2019 and 2020). The library was generated by 5' RACE. These reads were obtained on an Illumina HiSeq 2500. The public reads were reprocessed in TCRdb via fastp at Q25 and MiXCR, keeping in-frame beta chains. Rows with a matching CDR3 protein are joined into one entry that keeps the most common DNA and genes. Within this sample are hundreds of thousands of distinct CDR3 sequences, with more than 9% of them counted one time only. Of the sample, less than 20% falls within the top ten clones. The treatment or condition label on this specimen signifies: live attenuated yellow fever vaccine strain. This specimen was PBMCs, taken on the day of the first yellow fever vaccination. Receptor source: a man aged 18 to 29 who received the YFV17D yellow fever vaccine.

The chain uses TRBV5-4 and TRBJ1-2; D might be TRBD1 (6 bases). The CDR3 extends over 13 amino acids. V lost 4 bases, J lost 4 bases, and 11 bases lay in between. From germline, CDR1 is SGHNT and CDR2 YYREEE (reference sequence). The CDR3: CASSLKDSYGYTF. The CDR3 nucleotides read TGTGCCAGCAGCCTTAAGGACAGCTATGGCTACACCTTC.

This clonotype was seen a few times. The chain carries TRBV18 and TRBJ2-7; TRBD2 is a possible D gene (6 bases). With 1 base removed from V and 7 bases from J, the gap between germline ends came to 17 bases. Germline-derived CDR1 and CDR2 are KGHSH and LQKENI. CDR3 length equals 15 residues. CDR3 nucleotides: TGTGCCAGCTCACCACGCGAGTTCTCCGGGGGAGAGCAGTACTTC. It specifies CASSPREFSGGEQYF. The full variable domain, in which reference TRBV18 and TRBJ2-7 provide the parts outside the CDR3, is NAGVMQNPRHLVRRRGQEARLRCSPMKGHSHVYWYRQLPEEGLKFMVYLQKENIIDESGMPKERFSAEFPKEGPSILRIQQVVRGDSAAYFCASSPREFSGGEQYFGPGTRLTVT.

This clonotype was picked up a small number of times. The chain has TRBV5-4 and TRBJ2-7; 12 nucleotides align to TRBD2. The V segment lost 0 bases and the J segment 4 bases; nucleotides outside the gene matches: 5. Germline lookup yields CDR1 SGHNT and CDR2 YYREEE (reference sequence). This CDR3 spans 16 amino acids. The CDR3 DNA is TGTGCCAGCAGCTTGGTAAAGACTAGCGGGGGTTACGAGCAGTACTTC. Translated: CASSLVKTSGGYEQYF.

The V gene is TRBV7-2, the J gene TRBJ1-4; 10 bases map to TRBD1. The CDR3 is 16 residues long. V shed 5 bases, J shed 0 bases, and the junction held 3 bases outside the gene matches. Per the germline V gene, CDR1 is SGHTA and CDR2 is FQGNSA. The CDR3 sequence: CASSPTGGTTNEKLFF. CDR3 in DNA: TGTGCCAGCAGCCCGACAGGGGGCACAACTAATGAAAAACTGTTTTTT.

This clonotype was recorded a few times. The J gene is TRBJ2-5, the V gene TRBV5-4; 8 bases are shared with TRBD2. The CDR3 sequence is 14 residues long. The germline CDR1 and CDR2 sequences are SGHNT and YYREEE (reference sequence). V shed 4 bases and J 5 bases; nucleotides not matched to a gene: 7. CDR3 protein: CASSPGLVLETQYF. For the CDR3, the DNA is TGTGCCAGCAGCCCGGGACTAGTTCTGGAGACCCAGTACTTC.

This clonotype occurred a few times. The chain recombines TRBV19 with TRBJ1-5; D is unresolved. The CDR3 has 13 amino acids. The V gene lost 7 bases and the J gene lost 3 bases, with 10 bases spanning the gap. Germline V gene sequence: CDR1 LNHDA, CDR2 SQIVND (reference sequence). CDR3 in DNA: TGTGCCAGTACGGGGATTAACAATCAGCCCCAGCATTTT. Translating it yields CASTGINNQPQHF. The full variable domain, in which reference TRBV19 and TRBJ1-5 provide the parts outside the CDR3, is DGGITQSPKYLFRKEGQNVTLSCEQNLNHDAMYWYRQDPGQGLRLIYYSQIVNDFQKGDIAEGYSVSREKKESFPLTVTSAQKNPTAFYLCASTGINNQPQHFGDGTRLSIL.

This clonotype was counted between two and nine times. V is TRBV20-1 and J is TRBJ1-2; D is ambiguous. From germline, CDR1 is DFQATT and CDR2 SNEGSKA (reference sequence). The CDR3 covers 15 residues. V was pared by 4 bases and J by 4 bases, with 19 bases between. The CDR3 region has the DNA TGCAGTGCTATTGAGTCGGTTGGGGAGGCCTATGGCTACACCTTC. Amino acids: CSAIESVGEAYGYTF.

The J gene is TRBJ2-2, the V gene TRBV4-1; TRBD1 matches at 8 bases. This CDR3 spans 15 amino acids. Losses at the gene ends were 7 bases for V and 2 bases for J; bases not matched to a gene: 6. Per germline, CDR1 MGHRA and CDR2 YSYEKL. The CDR3 nucleotides are TGCGCCAGCAACGCGGACAGGGTTAACACCGGGGAGCTGTTTTTT. This sequence encodes CASNADRVNTGELFF.

This clonotype was recorded a few times. CDR3 sequence: CASSLWGSSGELFF. The DNA for the CDR3 is TGTGCCAGCAGCTTGTGGGGTAGCTCCGGGGAGCTGTTTTTT. This chain connects TRBV5-6 to TRBJ2-2, with D unresolved. CDR1 and CDR2 from the germline V gene are SGHDT and YYEEEE. CDR3 length: 14 residues. Trimming removed 1 base from V and 6 bases from J, with 10 bases in between.

Concerning this clonotype: One junction end does not reproduce the germline sequence, and a read error may be involved. The chain links TRBV2 to TRBJ2-3; 12 bases match TRBD2. Germline V CDR1 and CDR2: SNHLY, FYNNEI. The CDR3 is 18 amino acids. CDR3 sequence (DNA): TGTGCCATCAGTCGGTCTAGCGGGGGGGCCAGGGGCACAGATACGCAGTATTTT. It specifies CAISRSSGGARGTDTQYF.

V usage is TRBV29-1 and J usage is TRBJ2-1, with D possibly matching TRBD2 (7 bases). V lost 3 bases and J 9 bases, leaving 9 bases between the germline ends. The CDR3 is made up of 11 amino acids. Germline lookup yields CDR1 SQVTM and CDR2 ANQGSEA. CDR3 coding DNA: TGCAGCGTTGATAGGGGGGGTGAGCAGTTCTTC. It yields the protein CSVDRGGEQFF.

This chain connects TRBV6-5 to TRBJ1-5, with D perhaps matching TRBD1 (5 bases). Trimming left V 2 bases short and J 1 base short, with 15 bases between. The CDR3 extends over 17 amino acids. Germline CDR1 and CDR2: MNHEY and SVGAGI. In DNA form, the CDR3 reads TGTGCCAGCAGTTACGGGCAGGGTAGTGAGAGCAATCAGCCCCAGCATTTT. Amino acids: CASSYGQGSESNQPQHF.

This clonotype was picked up many times. The rearrangement joins TRBV6-1 to TRBJ2-7; the D gene is possibly TRBD2 (5 bases). V gave up 5 bases and J gave up 2 bases, with 16 bases separating them. This CDR3 has 15 residues. CDR1 is MNHNS and CDR2 is SASEGT in the germline V gene. The CDR3 coding sequence is TGTGCCAGCAGTACCCCGGACGGAGGTACCTACGAGCAGTACGTC. Protein: CASSTPDGGTYEQYV.

The rearrangement links TRBV7-2 to TRBJ1-1; TRBD1 aligns across 10 bases. Germline V gene sequence: CDR1 SGHTA, CDR2 FQGNSA. Germline trimming cut 8 bases from V and 5 bases from J; bases unmatched to any gene: 5. The CDR3 is 13 amino acids. This CDR3 is CASETGGGTEAFF. In DNA form, the CDR3 reads TGTGCCAGCGAGACAGGGGGCGGGACTGAAGCTTTCTTT.

The V and J genes are TRBV6-1 and TRBJ1-1; no clear D gene. The germline gives CDR1 MNHNS, CDR2 SASEGT. V was trimmed by 5 bases and J by 7 bases, leaving 20 bases between them. This CDR3 comprises 15 residues. CDR3 DNA: TGTGCCAGCAGTCCGCCCCTGAGGTATGAGGGTGAAGCTTTCTTT. Its protein product is CASSPPLRYEGEAFF.

This clonotype was detected only a few times. The chain couples TRBV12-3 or TRBV12-4 to TRBJ2-1, with 9 bases fitting TRBD2. The length of the CDR3 is 17 residues. Trimming took 6 bases from V and 1 from J; bases not matched to a gene: 10. The CDR3 protein is CASSLTATSGSYNEQFF. For the CDR3, the DNA is TGTGCCAGCAGCCTAACAGCAACTAGCGGGTCCTACAATGAGCAGTTCTTC.

This clonotype was counted many times. The chain carries TRBV7-9 and TRBJ2-1; perhaps TRBD1 as D (5 bases). The CDR3 has 14 amino acids. Germline lookup yields CDR1 SEHNR and CDR2 FQNEAQ (reference sequence). Trimming took off 6 bases at V and 0 bases at J, with 9 bases between the two ends. The CDR3 reads CASSTGGSYNEQFF. The CDR3 region has the DNA TGTGCCAGCAGTACAGGTGGCTCCTACAATGAGCAGTTCTTC. The whole variable domain, remainder taken from reference TRBV7-9 and TRBJ2-1, is DTGVSQNPRHKITKRGQNVTFRCDPISEHNRLYWYRQTLGQGPEFLTYFQNEAQLEKSRLLSDRFSAERPKGSFSTLEIQRTEQGDSAMYLCASSTGGSYNEQFFGPGTRLTVL.

A word on this clonotype: The junction differs from germline at one of its ends, possibly a read error. The chain combines TRBV5-8 with TRBJ1-1; unclear D gene. CDR1 SGHTS and CDR2 YDEGEE come from the germline V gene. The CDR3 totals 8 residues. CDR3 protein: CASSNQGF. The CDR3 DNA follows: TGTGCCAGCAGCAATCAAGGCTTT. Drawing the rest from reference TRBV5-8 and TRBJ1-1, the complete variable domain is EAGVTQSPTHLIKTRGQQATLRCSPISGHTSVYWYQQALGLGLQFLLWYDEGEERNRGNFPPRFSGRQFPNYSSELNVNALELEDSALYLCASSNQGFGQGTRLTVV.

The chain uses TRBV7-8 and TRBJ2-7; D could derive from TRBD1 or TRBD2 (6 bases each). Germline CDR1 is SGHVS and CDR2 is FQNEAQ. With 3 bases removed from V and 7 bases from J, the gap between germline ends came to 13 bases. The CDR3 sequence is 13 residues long. DNA of the CDR3: TGTGCCAGCAGCTTGCCTACAGGGAGGGAGCAGTACTTC. Translated: CASSLPTGREQYF.

The chain carries TRBV24-1 and TRBJ1-1, with no clear D. V lost 0 bases, J lost 8 bases, and 3 bases lay in between. This CDR3 has 11 residues. Looked up from germline, CDR1 is KGHDR and CDR2 is SFDVKD. The CDR3 protein is CATSDLMEAFF. CDR3 DNA: TGTGCCACCAGTGATTTGATGGAAGCTTTCTTT.